This T cell receptor beta chain emerged from a study of immune characterization of retroperitoneal liposarcoma. V dropped 7 bases and J dropped 2 bases, with 11 bases sitting between them. Germline values: CDR1 MNHNS, CDR2 SASEGT. The CDR3 loop spans 13 amino acids. MiXCR was run by TCRdb on the PCR reads, yielding one entry per CDR3 protein. The table shows about 7,300 distinct CDR3 sequences, with roughly 29% occurring only once. The specimen sequenced was blood. The chain carries TRBV6-1 and TRBJ1-2, with no clear D. The sequence derives from a male donor with retroperitoneal liposarcoma. The CDR3 loop reads CASTPAQNYGYTF. In DNA, the CDR3 is TGTGCCAGCACTCCAGCTCAGAACTATGGCTACACCTTC.